These 19 T cell receptor beta chains were all obtained from the same sample, sequenced in a study of monozygotic twins with inflammatory bowel disease (dated by TCRdb to the late 2010s). Receptor libraries were prepared by 5' RACE. Data came from an Illumina HiSeq 2500. The reads were reprocessed in TCRdb, with one entry per CDR3 protein sequence and no accompanying DNA. The sample table records about 350,000 distinct CDR3 sequences. Of the sample, approximately 2% is held by the ten largest clones. Source material: blood. The origin of the receptors is a human donor with ulcerative colitis or Crohn's disease, or a healthy co-twin of an affected twin (not recorded which).

The chain uses TRBV5-1 and TRBJ2-1; without DNA, the TCRdb call of TRBD2 cannot be checked. The CDR3 is 16 amino acids. Germline V gene sequence: CDR1 SGHRS, CDR2 YFSETQ. The CDR3 loop reads CASSTRTSGKNNEQFF.

The chain joins TRBV28 to TRBJ2-6. This CDR3 has 15 residues. Germline-derived CDR1 and CDR2 are MDHEN and SYDVKM. The CDR3 here is CASQRMASGANVLTF.

This sequence joins TRBV27 and TRBJ2-2; the D call of TRBD2 rests on TCRdb alone, since no DNA is present to check it. Looked up from germline, CDR1 is MNHEY and CDR2 is SMNVEV (reference sequence). The CDR3 has 14 amino acids. The CDR3 loop reads CASSALAGAGELFF.

The genes are TRBV5-1 and TRBJ1-3; TCRdb calls TRBD1, which cannot be checked without DNA. The CDR3 has 18 amino acids. Per germline, CDR1 SGHRS and CDR2 YFSETQ. This chain's CDR3 is CASSVETPGAGDGNTIYF.

The V gene is TRBV7-2, the J gene TRBJ2-1; TCRdb's D gene call, TRBD1, goes unchecked for lack of DNA. The CDR3 covers 16 residues. CDR1 is SGHTA, CDR2 FQGNSA, per germline. The CDR3 loop is CASSLRTGGSYNEQFF.

CDR3 in amino acids: CASSFRGRDRGYTF. The chain joins TRBV5-6 to TRBJ1-2; the TCRdb call, TRBD1, lacks DNA for checking. CDR3 length: 14 amino acids. Per the germline V gene, CDR1 is SGHDT and CDR2 is YYEEEE. The full variable domain, in which reference TRBV5-6 and TRBJ1-2 provide the parts outside the CDR3, is DAGVTQSPTHLIKTRGQQVTLRCSPKSGHDTVSWYQQALGQGPQFIFQYYEEEERQRGNFPDRFSGHQFPNYSSELNVNALLLGDSALYLCASSFRGRDRGYTFGSGTRLTVV.

The J gene is TRBJ2-1, the V gene TRBV7-2; the D call from TCRdb, TRBD1, cannot be confirmed without DNA. Germline-derived CDR1 and CDR2 are SGHTA and FQGNSA. CDR3 length: 12 amino acids. The CDR3 is CASRTAYNEQFF.

The rearrangement uses TRBV20-1 and TRBJ2-1; without DNA, the TCRdb call of TRBD1 cannot be checked. Germline V gives CDR1 DFQATT, CDR2 SNEGSKA (reference sequence). There are 14 residues in the CDR3. CDR3 residues: CSASPGQGVNEQFF.

The genes are TRBV29-1 and TRBJ2-1; TCRdb gives TRBD1 as the D gene, but with no DNA this cannot be confirmed. Germline V gene sequence: CDR1 SQVTM, CDR2 ANQGSEA. The CDR3 is 12 amino acids. The CDR3 loop reads CSVRGGGNEQFF.

J is TRBJ2-2 and V is TRBV5-1. The germline V gene has CDR1 SGHRS and CDR2 YFSETQ. The CDR3 covers 13 residues. The CDR3 loop reads CASSLDPTGELFF.

The J gene is TRBJ2-7, the V gene TRBV21-1; the D gene TCRdb calls, TRBD2, cannot be checked with no DNA. TRBV21-1 is a pseudogene locus. This CDR3 is 15 amino acids long. The CDR3: CASRVSGTRSYEQYF.

V and J are TRBV5-1 and TRBJ1-1; the D call of TRBD1 rests on TCRdb alone, since no DNA is present to check it. Germline lookup yields CDR1 SGHRS and CDR2 YFSETQ. This CDR3 is 16 amino acids long. The CDR3: CASSLDGTGLNTEAFF.

The rearrangement uses TRBV5-1 and TRBJ1-5. Germline V CDR1 and CDR2: SGHRS, YFSETQ. The CDR3 covers 15 residues. The CDR3 reads CASSPGGLSNQPQHF.

The CDR3 here is CAWSLTGSGNTIYF. The rearrangement uses TRBV30 and TRBJ1-3. This CDR3 is built from 14 residues. Germline CDR1 reads GTSNPN; CDR2 reads SVGIG (reference sequence).

The chain's CDR3 is CASSDDRYNEQFF. V and J are TRBV25-1 and TRBJ2-1; TCRdb calls TRBD1, which cannot be checked without DNA. Germline assignment: CDR1 MGHDK and CDR2 SYGVNS. The CDR3 loop spans 13 amino acids.

The CDR3: CASSLDREYHTF. The chain recombines TRBV7-2 with TRBJ1-2; the D call from TCRdb, TRBD1, cannot be confirmed without DNA. Germline CDR1 is SGHTA and CDR2 is FQGNSA. The CDR3 is made up of 12 amino acids.

This chain connects TRBV20-1 to TRBJ2-7. CDR1 is DFQATT, CDR2 SNEGSKA, per germline (reference sequence). The CDR3 length is 12 residues. CDR3 loop: CSSASPSYEQYF.

The chain links TRBV12-3 or TRBV12-4 to TRBJ2-7. The CDR3 covers 13 residues. This chain's CDR3 is CASSFMRSYEQYF.

The chain employs TRBV7-2 and TRBJ1-2; TCRdb gives TRBD1 as the D gene, but with no DNA this cannot be confirmed. CDR1 and CDR2 (germline): SGHTA, FQGNSA. The CDR3 is 14 amino acids. CDR3 protein: CASTKGASNYGYTF.